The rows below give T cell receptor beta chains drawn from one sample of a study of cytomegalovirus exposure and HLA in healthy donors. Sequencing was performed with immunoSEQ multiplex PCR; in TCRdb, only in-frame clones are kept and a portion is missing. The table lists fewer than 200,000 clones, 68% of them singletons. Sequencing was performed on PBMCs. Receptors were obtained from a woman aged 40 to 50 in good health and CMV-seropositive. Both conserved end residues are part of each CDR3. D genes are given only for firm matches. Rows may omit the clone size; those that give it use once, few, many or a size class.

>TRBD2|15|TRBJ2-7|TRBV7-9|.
CASSLSRGGRYEQYF
TGTGCCAGCAGCTTGTCCCGGGGGGGCAGGTACGAGCAGTACTTC
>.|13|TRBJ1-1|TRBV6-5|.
CASTPSSNTEAFF
TGTGCCAGCACCCCCAGTTCGAACACTGAAGCTTTCTTT
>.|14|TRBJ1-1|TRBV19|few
CASSFRGMNTEAFF
TGTGCCAGTAGTTTCAGGGGAATGAACACTGAAGCTTTCTTT
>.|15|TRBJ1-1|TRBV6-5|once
CASSYDTAGPTEAFF
TGTGCCAGCAGTTACGATACAGCGGGTCCCACTGAAGCTTTCTTT
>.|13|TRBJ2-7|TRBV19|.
CASSIYQGYEQYF
TGTGCCAGTAGTATCTACCAGGGCTACGAGCAGTACTTC
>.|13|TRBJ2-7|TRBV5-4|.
CASSLSRVPTQYF
TGTGCCAGCAGCTTGTCGAGGGTGCCGACGCAGTACTTC
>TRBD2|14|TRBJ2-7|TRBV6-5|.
CASSRTGLAGEQYF
TGTGCCAGCAGCCGCACAGGACTAGCGGGAGAGCAGTACTTC
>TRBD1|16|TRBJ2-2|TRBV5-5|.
CASSPGQGESTGELFF
TGTGCCAGCAGCCCCGGACAGGGTGAAAGCACCGGGGAGCTGTTTTTT
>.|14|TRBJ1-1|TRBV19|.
CASSAGQMNTEAFF
TGTGCCAGTAGTGCCGGACAGATGAACACTGAAGCTTTCTTT
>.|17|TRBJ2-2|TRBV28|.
CASGLTHEGGATGELFF
TGTGCCAGCGGGCTGACTCACGAGGGGGGGGCCACCGGGGAGCTGTTTTTT
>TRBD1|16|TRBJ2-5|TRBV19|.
CASSTLGQGREETQYF
TGTGCCAGTAGTACCCTCGGACAGGGAAGGGAAGAGACCCAGTACTTC
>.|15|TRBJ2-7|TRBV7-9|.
CASSLGRGRYYEQYF
TGTGCCAGCAGCTTGGGGCGGGGGCGCTACTACGAGCAGTACTTC
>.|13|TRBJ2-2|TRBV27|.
CASCQGGTGELFF
TGTGCCAGCTGCCAGGGGGGAACCGGGGAGCTGTTTTTT
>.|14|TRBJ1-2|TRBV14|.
CASSQEPGVGGYTF
TGTGCCAGCAGCCAAGAGCCGGGGGTAGGAGGCTACACCTTC
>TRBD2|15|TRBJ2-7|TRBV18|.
CASSPETSGPYEQYF
TGTGCCAGCTCACCAGAGACTAGCGGGCCCTACGAGCAGTACTTC
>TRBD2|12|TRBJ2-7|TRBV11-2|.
CASSPGGYEQYF
TGTGCCAGCAGCCCGGGAGGGTACGAGCAGTACTTC
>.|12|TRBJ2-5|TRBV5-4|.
CASSGAGGPQYF
TGTGCCAGCAGCGGAGCCGGGGGACCCCAGTACTTC
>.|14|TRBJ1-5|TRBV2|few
CASMPVGEDQPQHF
TGTGCCAGCATGCCTGTCGGGGAGGATCAGCCCCAGCATTTT
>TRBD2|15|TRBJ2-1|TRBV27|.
CASSLRRESHNEQFF
TGTGCCAGCAGTTTACGGCGGGAGAGCCACAATGAGCAGTTCTTC
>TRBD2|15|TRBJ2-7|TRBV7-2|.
CASSLRASGGYEQYF
TGTGCCAGCAGCTTACGCGCTAGCGGGGGATACGAGCAGTACTTC
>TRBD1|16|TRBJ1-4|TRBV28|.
CASFTLTGVSREKLFF
TGTGCCAGCTTCACTCTGACAGGGGTATCTCGGGAAAAACTGTTTTTT
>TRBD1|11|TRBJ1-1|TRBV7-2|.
CASTRDREAFF
TGTGCCAGCACGAGGGACAGGGAAGCTTTCTTT
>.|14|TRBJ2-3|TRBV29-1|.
CSAHKGGGTDTQYF
TGCAGCGCCCACAAGGGGGGGGGTACAGATACGCAGTATTTT
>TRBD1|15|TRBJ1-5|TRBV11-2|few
CASSLGGQDNQPQHF
TGTGCCAGCAGCTTGGGGGGACAGGACAATCAGCCCCAGCATTTT
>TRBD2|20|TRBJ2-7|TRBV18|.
CASSPLPGLAGGTSSYEQYF
TGTGCCAGCTCACCTCTGCCAGGACTAGCGGGAGGGACTAGCTCCTACGAGCAGTACTTC
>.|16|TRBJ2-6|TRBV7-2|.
CASSLAGRRGANVLTF
TGTGCCAGCAGCTTGGCAGGGCGACGTGGGGCCAACGTCCTGACTTTC
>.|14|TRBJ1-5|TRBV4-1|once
CASSQEGQDQPQHF
TGCGCCAGCAGCCAAGAGGGGCAAGATCAGCCCCAGCATTTT
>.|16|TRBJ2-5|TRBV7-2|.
CASSPRTVVYQETQYF
TGTGCCAGCAGCCCCAGGACAGTGGTGTACCAAGAGACCCAGTACTTC
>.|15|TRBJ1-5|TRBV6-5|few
CASSGLVRGNQPQHF
TGTGCCAGCAGTGGACTTGTACGTGGCAATCAGCCCCAGCATTTT
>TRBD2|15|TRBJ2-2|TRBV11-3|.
CASSGGLAGSGELFF
TGTGCCAGCAGCGGGGGACTAGCGGGGAGCGGGGAGCTGTTTTTT
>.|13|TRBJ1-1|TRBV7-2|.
CASSSSIDTEAFF
TGTGCCAGCAGCTCATCGATAGACACTGAAGCTTTCTTT
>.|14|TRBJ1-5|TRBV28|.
CASSLDTANQPQHF
TGTGCCAGCAGCCTGGACACGGCAAATCAGCCCCAGCATTTT
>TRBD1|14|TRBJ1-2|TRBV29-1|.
CSVDRGQGGRGYTF
TGCAGCGTTGACAGAGGACAGGGGGGACGGGGCTACACCTTC
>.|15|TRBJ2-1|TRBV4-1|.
CASSQYGREVSEQFF
TGCGCCAGCAGCCAGTATGGCAGGGAAGTATCGGAGCAGTTCTTC
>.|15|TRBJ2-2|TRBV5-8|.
CASSTLDSYTGELFF
TGTGCCAGCAGCACGCTCGACAGCTACACCGGGGAGCTGTTTTTT
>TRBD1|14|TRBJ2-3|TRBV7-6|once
CASATGGGTDTQYF
TGTGCCAGCGCAACAGGGGGCGGCACAGATACGCAGTATTTT
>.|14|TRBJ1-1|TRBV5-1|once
CASSLAQGNTEAFF
TGCGCCAGCAGCTTGGCTCAGGGAAACACTGAAGCTTTCTTT
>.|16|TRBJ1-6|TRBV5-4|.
CASSLLRGENNSPLHF
TGTGCCAGCAGCTTGCTTAGGGGCGAGAATAATTCACCCCTCCACTTT
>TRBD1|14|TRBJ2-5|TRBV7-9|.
CASSSGTAYETQYF
TGTGCCAGCAGCTCCGGGACAGCCTATGAGACCCAGTACTTC
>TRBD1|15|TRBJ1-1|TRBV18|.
CASSGGQGMNTEAFF
TGTGCCAGCTCGGGGGGACAGGGTATGAACACTGAAGCTTTCTTT
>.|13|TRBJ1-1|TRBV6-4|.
CASSSERYTEAFF
TGTGCCAGCAGTAGCGAAAGGTACACTGAAGCTTTCTTT
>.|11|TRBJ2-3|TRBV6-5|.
CASSLGQEEYF
TGTGCCAGCAGCTTAGGTCAGGAGGAGTATTTT
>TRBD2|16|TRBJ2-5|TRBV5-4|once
CASSPRTSGVGETQYF
TGTGCCAGCAGCCCACGGACTAGCGGGGTTGGGGAGACCCAGTACTTC
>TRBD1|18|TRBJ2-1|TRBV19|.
CASSIESGGTGGDNEQFF
TGTGCCAGTAGTATAGAAAGTGGCGGGACAGGGGGGGACAATGAGCAGTTCTTC
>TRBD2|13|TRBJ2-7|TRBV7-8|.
CASSLWGGGEQYF
TGTGCCAGCAGCTTATGGGGGGGTGGGGAGCAGTACTTC
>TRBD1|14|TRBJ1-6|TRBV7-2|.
CASSIQGGDSPLHF
TGTGCCAGCAGCATACAGGGGGGGGATTCACCCCTCCACTTT
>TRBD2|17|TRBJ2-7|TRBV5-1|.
CASSLDTGTSGHYEQYF
TGCGCCAGCAGCTTGGATACTGGGACTAGCGGTCACTACGAGCAGTACTTC
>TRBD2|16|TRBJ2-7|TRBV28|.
CASSPTSGSSAYEQYF
TGTGCCAGCAGTCCCACTAGCGGGTCTTCTGCCTACGAGCAGTACTTC